The next 14 T cell receptor beta chains were all read from a single sample in a study of T cells expressing NK-cell markers. TCRdb re-analyzed the 5' RACE reads; it lists each CDR3 protein once, without DNA. This sample's table has around 180,000 distinct CDR3 sequences. Material: blood T cells: a sorted CD56 or NKG2C T cell subset, CD4+ or CD8+ T cells, or bulk PBMC T cells (not recorded which). These receptors all come from a man aged 18 to 69 in good health.

The rearrangement joins TRBV7-8 to TRBJ1-1; without DNA, the TCRdb call of TRBD1 cannot be checked. Germline CDR1 SGHVS, CDR2 FQNEAQ. This CDR3 spans 13 amino acids. The chain's CDR3 is CASSGDGYTEAFF.

The chain joins TRBV7-6 to TRBJ1-3. CDR1 SGHVS and CDR2 FNYEAQ come from the germline V gene. There are 12 residues in the CDR3. The CDR3 sequence is CASSSVRNTIYF.

This chain uses TRBV23-1 with TRBJ2-3; TCRdb indicates TRBD2, and absent DNA this call remains unverified. TRBV23-1 is an open reading frame, and its role is uncertain. The CDR3 has 16 residues. Here the CDR3 reads CASSPGTKPSTDTQYF.

The V call is TRBV13, the J call TRBJ2-5; the TCRdb D gene call, TRBD1, has no DNA to confirm it. The CDR3 is 16 residues long. Germline V lookup: CDR1 PRHDT, CDR2 FYEKMQ (reference sequence). The CDR3 loop is CASSFTGTGAGETQYF. Combining the CDR3 with reference TRBV13 and TRBJ2-5 gives the whole variable domain AAGVIQSPRHLIKEKRETATLKCYPIPRHDTVYWYQQGPGQDPQFLISFYEKMQSDKGSIPDRFSAQQFSDYHSELNMSSLELGDSALYFCASSFTGTGAGETQYFGPGTRLLVL.

This chain connects TRBV27 to TRBJ1-1; TCRdb outputs TRBD1, but without DNA this stays unchecked. There are 14 residues in the CDR3. Germline CDR1 MNHEY, CDR2 SMNVEV (reference sequence). CDR3: CASSLKGVNTEAFF.

V usage is TRBV27 and J usage is TRBJ2-7; TCRdb's D gene call, TRBD1, goes unchecked for lack of DNA. Germline V gives CDR1 MNHEY, CDR2 SMNVEV (reference sequence). CDR3 length equals 15 residues. The CDR3 reads CASSFRRVPPYEQYF.

The chain carries TRBV10-3 and TRBJ2-1; TCRdb names TRBD2, which stays unverified in the absence of DNA. The CDR3 spans 17 residues. Germline loops: CDR1 ENHRY, CDR2 SYGVKD. CDR3 sequence: CAISERSARGGRLEQFF.

The chain links TRBV14 to TRBJ2-7; TCRdb lists TRBD1, though no DNA is available to test this call. The CDR3 sequence is 17 residues long. Germline CDR1 SGHDN, CDR2 FVKESK. CDR3 loop: CASSQAPGALHSYEQYF.

The chain is built from TRBV7-8 and TRBJ1-4. Germline V gives CDR1 SGHVS, CDR2 FQNEAQ. This CDR3 spans 14 amino acids. This chain's CDR3 is CASSSVVFNEKLFF.

The chain is built from TRBV5-4 and TRBJ2-5; the TCRdb call, TRBD2, lacks DNA for checking. Germline CDR1 and CDR2: SGHNT and YYREEE (reference sequence). The length of the CDR3 is 15 residues. CDR3 in amino acids: CASSFFHRREETQYF.

This rearrangement joins TRBV12-5 to TRBJ1-1. The CDR3 spans 13 residues. Germline CDR1 and CDR2: LGHNT and FRNRAP. The CDR3 region is CASGYDLNTEAFF.

The V call is TRBV25-1, the J call TRBJ1-5; checking the TCRdb D call of TRBD1 is not possible without DNA. The CDR3 has 17 residues. Germline CDR1 reads MGHDK; CDR2 reads SYGVNS. The CDR3 is CASSEPGTGDSGQPQHF. Full variable domain (outside the CDR3, taken from reference TRBV25-1 and TRBJ1-5): EADIYQTPRYLVIGTGKKITLECSQTMGHDKMYWYQQDPGMELHLIHYSYGVNSTEKGDLSSESTVSRIRTEHFPLTLESARPSHTSQYLCASSEPGTGDSGQPQHFGDGTRLSIL.

The V and J genes are TRBV25-1 and TRBJ2-1; absent DNA, TCRdb's TRBD1 call cannot be checked. Germline V gives CDR1 MGHDK, CDR2 SYGVNS. The CDR3 consists of 14 residues. CDR3 protein: CASSDRWGVNEQFF.

The chain joins TRBV29-1 to TRBJ2-7; TCRdb's assignment of TRBD1 cannot be checked, as there is no DNA. The CDR3 consists of 13 residues. CDR1 is SQVTM, CDR2 ANQGSEA, per germline. CDR3: CSVEGQGAYEQYF.